A selection of T cell receptor beta chains follows, all from one sample in a study of CD8+ T cells in alopecia areata. TCRdb's table, derived via immunoSEQ multiplex PCR, lists solely in-frame clones and lacks some. Of roughly 120,000 clones listed, around two fifths are singletons. Input material: CD4+ T cells sorted from blood. The source of these receptors is a human donor with alopecia areata. The CDR3 runs from the conserved cysteine through the conserved F or W. D genes are given only for firm matches. The listing skips clone size in some rows; elsewhere it reads once, few, many or a size class.

clone_size	d_call	v_call	j_call	cdr3_nt	cdr3_aa
.	.	TRBV5-1	TRBJ2-1	TGCGCCAGCAGCTGGAGTGGGGACACATACAATGAGCAGTTCTTC	CASSWSGDTYNEQFF
.	.	TRBV20-1	TRBJ1-1	TGCAGTGCTAGCCGTGAAGCTTTCTTT	CSASREAFF
few	.	TRBV19	TRBJ2-6	TGTGCCGGAAGGGGAGCTGGGGCCAACGTCCTGACTTTC	CAGRGAGANVLTF
.	TRBD2	TRBV7-9	TRBJ2-3	TGTGCCAGCAGCCCCTCGGGGGGTCTTTCCGATACGCAGTATTTT	CASSPSGGLSDTQYF
.	TRBD1	TRBV9	TRBJ2-6	TGTGCCAGCAGCGCCACAGGGGCCCTTATCTCTGGGGCCAACGTCCTGACTTTC	CASSATGALISGANVLTF
few	.	TRBV5-1	TRBJ2-7	TGCGCCAGCAGCTTGGTCTCCTCAAGGGCCGAGCAGTACTTC	CASSLVSSRAEQYF
few	.	TRBV7-9	TRBJ2-4	TGTGCCAGCACTGACCGGGGCTACGGGGACATTCAGTACTTC	CASTDRGYGDIQYF
.	TRBD1	TRBV2	TRBJ2-1	TGTGCCAGCAGTGTTAATAGGGGGCCCTACAATGAGCAGTTCTTC	CASSVNRGPYNEQFF
.	TRBD1	TRBV28	TRBJ2-6	TGTGCCAGCAGTTCAGCGGACAGGGAATCTGGGGCCAACGTCCTGACTTTC	CASSSADRESGANVLTF
few	.	TRBV5-1	TRBJ2-5	TGCGCCAGCAGCGGAGGGACAGCAGGGGTGATCGGAGAGACCCAGTACTTC	CASSGGTAGVIGETQYF
few	.	TRBV7-2	TRBJ2-5	TGTGCCAGCCAGGGACCCCAAGAGACCCAGTACTTC	CASQGPQETQYF
few	.	TRBV29-1	TRBJ2-1	TGCAGCGTTGATGTGTACAATGAGCAGTTCTTC	CSVDVYNEQFF
few	.	TRBV29-1	TRBJ2-1	TGCAGCGTAGGATCGGGTGAGCAGTTCTTC	CSVGSGEQFF
.	.	TRBV25-1	TRBJ2-7	TGTGCCAGCAGAGGGACGGCGAACTACGAGCAGTACTTC	CASRGTANYEQYF
few	TRBD2	TRBV29-1	TRBJ2-3	TGCAGCGTTTCCGGGACTAGCGGGAGAAGCACAGATACGCAGTATTTT	CSVSGTSGRSTDTQYF
.	.	TRBV27	TRBJ2-4	TGTGCCAGCCAACTAGATGATTTGGTTCTAGCCAAAAACATTCAGTACTTC	CASQLDDLVLAKNIQYF
.	.	TRBV30	TRBJ2-1	TGTGCCTGGACTCCGGGCCACTCATACAATGAGCAGTTCTTC	CAWTPGHSYNEQFF
.	TRBD2	TRBV30	TRBJ2-1	TGTGCCTGGAGTGTAGCGGGAGGGCGCAATGAGCAGTTCTTC	CAWSVAGGRNEQFF
.	.	TRBV29-1	TRBJ1-4	TGCAGCGGCGGGGAGGCGAATGAAAAACTGTTTTTT	CSGGEANEKLFF
.	.	TRBV5-6	TRBJ1-2	TGTGCCAGCAGCTTGACAGCTAACTATGGCTACACCTTC	CASSLTANYGYTF
.	.	TRBV4-2	TRBJ2-4	TGTGCCAGCAGCCAAGATAGGCCGGTTGGGGGGCAGGTGGACAAAAACATTCAGTACTTC	CASSQDRPVGGQVDKNIQYF
once	TRBD1	TRBV2	TRBJ1-5	TGTGCCAGCAGAGTACAGGGGAATTTCAATCAGCCCCAGCATTTT	CASRVQGNFNQPQHF
few	.	TRBV29-1	TRBJ1-1	TGCAGCGTCAAGGGGGGGCGGACTGAAGCTTTCTTT	CSVKGGRTEAFF
few	.	TRBV7-9	TRBJ2-3	TGTGCCTCAGCGAGGGGAGATACGCAGTATTTT	CASARGDTQYF
few	.	TRBV29-1	TRBJ2-7	TGCAGCGTGCGTACGGGGAGGATCTCCTACGAGCAGTACTTC	CSVRTGRISYEQYF
.	TRBD1	TRBV30	TRBJ1-1	TGTGCCTGGATAGACAGGGGGCAGCTTAAAGCTTTCTTT	CAWIDRGQLKAFF
.	.	TRBV28	TRBJ2-1	TGTGCCAGCAGTTTTGGAGGCGTCGACAATGAGCAGTTCTTC	CASSFGGVDNEQFF
.	.	TRBV30	TRBJ2-3	TGTGCCTGGAGTGGACTCAGCGAGAATACGCAGTATTTT	CAWSGLSENTQYF
few	TRBD1	TRBV4-3	TRBJ2-6	TGCGCCAGCAGCCAAAAGGGGGCCGGGGCCAACGTCCTGACTTTC	CASSQKGAGANVLTF
.	TRBD1	TRBV30	TRBJ2-7	TGTGCCTGGAGACAGGGGGTCCTTACCTACGAGCAGTACTTC	CAWRQGVLTYEQYF
.	.	TRBV7-9	TRBJ2-7	TGTGCCAGCAGCCACAGGATATCATCATCCTACGAGCAGTACTTC	CASSHRISSSYEQYF
.	TRBD1	TRBV5-6	TRBJ1-1	TGTGCCAGCAGCACAGGGACAGAGAGTGAAGCTTTCTTT	CASSTGTESEAFF
few	TRBD2	TRBV29-1	TRBJ2-3	TGCAGCGTCGAGGGGGCGACTAGCGGGAGGGCCTCAGATACGCAGTATTTT	CSVEGATSGRASDTQYF
few	TRBD2	TRBV29-1	TRBJ2-1	TGCAGCGTTCCCCCCCCCGGGAGGCCCTACAATGAGCAGTTCTTC	CSVPPPGRPYNEQFF
.	.	TRBV30	TRBJ2-5	TGTGCCTGGAGTGGGACGGCAGGCCGGGAGACCCAGTACTTC	CAWSGTAGRETQYF
.	.	TRBV27	TRBJ1-1	TGTGCCAGCAGCCGGATACGGGGGACTGAAGCTTTCTTT	CASSRIRGTEAFF
.	TRBD2	TRBV4-1	TRBJ2-3	TGCGCCAGCAGCCCCCGGGAGGCAGATACGCAGTATTTT	CASSPREADTQYF
.	.	TRBV28	TRBJ1-2	TGTGCCAGCAGTTCCGGGACGGCTTATGGCTACACCTTC	CASSSGTAYGYTF
once	.	TRBV27	TRBJ2-7	TGTGCCAGCCCACTTTACGGAGTGGTTCCTAGAACTGGCGAGCAGTACTTC	CASPLYGVVPRTGEQYF
.	TRBD1	TRBV30	TRBJ1-2	TGTGCCTGGAGTGTGAACAGGGGAAACTATGGCTACACCTTC	CAWSVNRGNYGYTF
.	TRBD1	TRBV5-1	TRBJ2-5	TGCGCCAGCAGCTCGGGACAGGGGCAAGTGACCCAGTACTTC	CASSSGQGQVTQYF
few	TRBD1	TRBV4-3	TRBJ2-7	TGCGCCAGCAGCCAAGAAACCGGGACAGGGGGCTACGAGCAGTACTTC	CASSQETGTGGYEQYF
few	.	TRBV29-1	TRBJ2-3	TGCAGCGTTGAAATAGTCTCAGATACGCAGTATTTT	CSVEIVSDTQYF
few	.	TRBV7-2	TRBJ2-3	TGTGCCAGCAGGGGGGGACCGGGGACAGATACGCAGTATTTT	CASRGGPGTDTQYF
.	.	TRBV29-1	TRBJ2-5	TGCAGCGTTTCTCAACATCAAGAGGCCCAGTACTTC	CSVSQHQEAQYF
.	TRBD2	TRBV7-2	TRBJ2-5	TGTGCCAGCAGCTTAGGGGGACTAGCGGCCCAAGAGACCCAGTACTTC	CASSLGGLAAQETQYF
few	.	TRBV29-1	TRBJ2-1	TGCAGCGTTTCTTCTTACAATGAGCAGTTCTTC	CSVSSYNEQFF
.	.	TRBV30	TRBJ2-3	TGTGCCTGGAGCCATACGCCTGTCGCGCAGTATTTT	CAWSHTPVAQYF
once	TRBD1	TRBV5-6	TRBJ2-5	TGTGCCAGCAGCTTCGGGGACAGGGGATGGGAGACCCAGTACTTC	CASSFGDRGWETQYF
few	.	TRBV29-1	TRBJ1-5	TGCAGCGTTGGCGGTGGGGTCGGAAGCAATCAGCCCCAGCATTTT	CSVGGGVGSNQPQHF
.	TRBD2	TRBV19	TRBJ2-3	TGTGCCAGTAGTCCCTGGGGGCTAGCGGGAGATCAAGATACGCAGTATTTT	CASSPWGLAGDQDTQYF
.	.	TRBV4-3	TRBJ2-5	TGCGCCAGCAGCCAAGAGCCCGGACAAGAGACCCAGTACTTC	CASSQEPGQETQYF
.	.	TRBV29-1	TRBJ2-4	TGCAGCGTTGAAGATACCGGTGGTCCCGCCAAAAACATTCAGTACTTC	CSVEDTGGPAKNIQYF
few	.	TRBV28	TRBJ2-2	TGTGCCAGCAGTTTCGGAGGGTCGCGAACCGGGGAGCTGTTTTTT	CASSFGGSRTGELFF
.	TRBD1	TRBV5-1	TRBJ2-1	TGCGCCAGCAGCCTATCCCCGGGGACAGGGTACAATGAGCAGTTCTTC	CASSLSPGTGYNEQFF
few	.	TRBV30	TRBJ1-1	TGTGCCTGGAGGGATATTACGGTGAACACTGAAGCTTTCTTT	CAWRDITVNTEAFF
.	.	TRBV29-1	TRBJ2-7	TGCAGCGTTTTAACCACAGGGCGCTCCTACGAGCAGTACTTC	CSVLTTGRSYEQYF
.	TRBD1	TRBV29-1	TRBJ1-2	TGCAGCGCCCGGACAGGGGACTATGGCTACACCTTC	CSARTGDYGYTF
few	TRBD1	TRBV28	TRBJ2-3	TGTGCCAGCAGTTTAGGGACAGCGCAGTATTTT	CASSLGTAQYF